This TCR beta chain comes out of a study of control samples from healthy donors and cancer patients. Assay: immunoSEQ multiplex PCR; the TCRdb copy retains only in-frame clones and omits some. This sample has under 450,000 clones, with about nine tenths found just once. This TCR derives from a man aged 35 to 55 with head and neck cancer. The specimen sequenced was PBMCs.

CDR3 protein: CASSVDRRDIQYF. CDR3 nucleotide sequence: TGTGCCAGCAGCGTAGACCGGAGAGACATTCAGTACTTC. The chain couples TRBV9 to TRBJ2-4; D call uncertain. CDR3 size: 13 residues. V was clipped by 0 bases and J by 8 bases, with 9 bases between them. Germline V gene lookup returns CDR1 SGDLS and CDR2 YYNGEE. The whole variable domain, filled in from reference TRBV9 and TRBJ2-4, reads DSGVTQTPKHLITATGQRVTLRCSPRSGDLSVYWYQQSLDQGLQFLIQYYNGEERAKGNILERFSAQQFPDLHSELNLSSLELGDSALYFCASSVDRRDIQYFGAGTRLSVL.